The rows below give T cell receptor beta chains drawn from one sample of a study of OX40 agonist ivuxolimab in advanced cancers. TCRdb keeps only in-frame clones here, not all; method: immunoSEQ multiplex PCR. The sample includes 65,000 to 80,000 clones, approximately 90% of them seen just once. This sample comprised CD4+ or CD8+ T cells sorted from blood, obtained in a trial of the OX40 agonist ivuxolimab. The receptors originated from an adult with an advanced solid tumor such as melanoma, head and neck, liver or kidney cancer. Each CDR3 is given with its conserved first and last residue.

CDR3aa,v_gene,len
CASSDRTGSVSPLHF,TRBV6-1,15
CASSIFPGTGIPDTQYF,TRBV19,17
CASTSGDTQYF,TRBV7-3,11
CASSVDPSRTDTQYF,TRBV9,15
CASSAGADSGNTIYF,TRBV6-1,15
CASSETSEVVDTQYF,TRBV9,15
CASSLVKGSGNTIYF,TRBV7-2,15
CASRDYHLYF,TRBV6-1,10
CASSPASRGRETQYF,TRBV18,15
CASSLGTIQETQYF,TRBV11-1,14
CASSLVGQAYNEQFF,TRBV7-3,15
CASSLGPGWVNTEAFF,TRBV5-1,16
CASSIDRGTDTQYF,TRBV19,14
CASSYLPSGEGTSREQYF,TRBV9,18
CASSLLGTEDYGYTF,TRBV5-5,15
CASRSSVSNYGYTF,TRBV6-5,14
CSVRVYYGYTF,TRBV20-1,11
CASSLNFGKADTQYF,TRBV7-4,15
CASSWTSGTYEQYF,TRBV6-6,14
CASSTTGSGGPNQPQHF,TRBV19,17
CASSVGQGIEKLFF,TRBV6-1,14
CATSRTGPTLYGYTF,TRBV15,15
CASSVGPGGIYNSPLHF,TRBV9,17
CASNPGQGDYGYTF,TRBV5-4,14
CASSGTNNEKLFF,TRBV28,13
CASSFSGIRTDTQYF,TRBV5-5,15
CASSRGLVEDTQYF,TRBV7-3,14
CSVLIAGGGETQYF,TRBV29-1,14
CASGPDRATEAFF,TRBV12-5,13
CASSPGTAGESGELFF,TRBV18,16
CASSLSQVPYEQYF,TRBV7-2,14
CASSLGQGAYEQYF,TRBV5-1,14
CASSFVTGELFF,TRBV28,12
CASSLGFRTASYEQYF,TRBV5-1,16
CASRAPGLANTGELFF,TRBV7-9,16
CSAYGAGTENNEQFF,TRBV29-1,15
CSAVKSYEQYF,TRBV20-1,11
CASSPILAAPNNEQFF,TRBV7-6,16
CASSLGQGNGYTF,TRBV9,13
CASSQAVVGVNYGYTF,TRBV4-1,16